The entry below describes one TCR beta chain. Its antigen is not known. The entry originates in a study of identical twins. TCRdb re-called the 5' RACE reads through MiXCR, storing one row per CDR3 protein. This table has 250,000 or so distinct CDR3 sequences, about 7% appearing once. The trim removed 1 base at V and 6 bases at J, leaving 4 bases unmatched. The CDR3 is 15 residues long. Germline V gene sequence: CDR1 SGHTA, CDR2 FQGNSA. Study-level points and caveats: Researchers reported weaker excess twin sharing in beta out-of-frame sequences. Abundant cord blood beta clonotypes carried fewer insertions; memory repertoires showed none.

These data are also associated with another study on yellow fever vaccine responses in identical twins.

The sequence derives from a woman under 30 in good health. Specimen: memory (CD45RO+) T cells sorted from blood. This chain uses TRBV7-2 with TRBJ1-5; 9 bases map to TRBD1. The CDR3 sequence is CASSLGGTGTQPQHF. For the CDR3, the DNA is TGTGCCAGCAGCTTAGGGGGGACAGGGACTCAGCCCCAGCATTTT.